The text below deals with one T cell receptor beta chain. As yet, its antigen is unknown. Primed by a sample-barcoded 5' primer and a J-beta primer mix, a second PCR proceeded for roughly 7 to 12 cycles. TCRdb re-called the 5' RACE reads through MiXCR, storing one row per CDR3 protein. The table has 2 million or so distinct CDR3 sequences, about 50% seen once. This sample is drawn from a study of blood T cells in healthy people across ages. Overall study results and limits: Strong correlation linked observed beta diversity and percent naive T cells.

The length of the CDR3 is 16 residues. Germline assignment: CDR1 SEHNR and CDR2 FQNEAQ (reference sequence). The V end was cut by 2 bases, the J end by 5 bases, with 18 bases between. Isolating PBMCs gave at least 6 million of these cells per sample. Samples each had at least 5 micrograms of total RNA extracted. The TCR sequence derives from a woman in her thirties or forties in good health. Material for sequencing was blood. The chain has TRBV7-9 and TRBJ2-5; a weak D match, TRBD2 (6 bases). The CDR3 DNA is TGTGCCAGCAGCTTAAGGCTCACGGGACGGGGGGAGACCCAGTACTTC. Amino acids: CASSLRLTGRGETQYF. Filled out from reference TRBV7-9 and TRBJ2-5, the complete variable domain reads DTGVSQNPRHKITKRGQNVTFRCDPISEHNRLYWYRQTLGQGPEFLTYFQNEAQLEKSRLLSDRFSAERPKGSFSTLEIQRTEQGDSAMYLCASSLRLTGRGETQYFGPGTRLLVL.